The sequence of this T cell receptor beta chain was determined in a study of T cell changes during pregnancy in multiple sclerosis (dated by TCRdb to the late 2010s). Concerning the study at large: The study examined how the T cell repertoire changed over the course of pregnancy in women with multiple sclerosis.

Turning to this clone: This clone's antigen is unknown. No base-level quality is on record; no much larger clone is a single base apart.

The protocol used for the library was the immunoSEQ multiplex PCR assay. TCRdb obtained this table from immuneACCESS and retained in-frame rearrangements with V and J assigned. These tables miss some clones; where compared with another copy, unresolved V genes account for less than half of the shortfall, and the remainder is unexplained. For this sample the table gives 39,000 or so clones, of which about 91% were detected only once. The ten top clones hold 9% to 14% of the sample. From the cysteine up to the phenylalanine, the CDR3 has a length of 14 residues. Only CDR3 DNA is held: 42 bases, read in frame from base 1. CDR1 SGHVS and CDR2 FQNEAQ are derived from the germline V gene. V loses 4 bases, J loses 5 bases, and the germline ends lie 15 bases apart.

Here the sequenced sample was CD8+ T cells from peripheral blood mononuclear cells, taken after pregnancy. This chain joins TRBV7-8 to TRBJ2-7; the D gene is perhaps TRBD2, from 6 matching bases. This sequence originates from a female donor with multiple sclerosis, enrolled in a pregnancy study. The nucleotide sequence is given as TGTGCCAGCAGCTGGAGGCAGTCGGGGGACGAGCAGTACTTC. Translated, this is CASSWRQSGDEQYF.